Below, one T cell receptor (beta chain) is given with its context. Its recognized antigen is unknown. Within one base of it there is no much larger clone, and no base qualities were kept. These data come from a study of early T cells in non-severe SARS-CoV-2 infection (dated by TCRdb to the early 2020s). Background on the whole study: TCR sequencing used bulk RNA from unsorted whole blood, so alpha and beta chains could not be paired.

What the work shows at the level of the full study, not this receptor alone: VDJdb matching was skewed toward anti-spike CD8 responses and likely underestimated virus-specific expansions by missing private and CD4 specificities.

Via the germline V gene, CDR1 is SQVTM and CDR2 ANQGSEA. Unmatched junction bases come to 4, with V trimmed by 4 bases and J by 4 bases. The CDR3, from cysteine to phenylalanine, totals 13 residues. The kept DNA is CDR3 alone, 39 bases in frame from the first base. A case-control design nested within a healthcare worker cohort in London, UK, was used, with weekly nasopharyngeal swab PCR tests and blood sampling performed. Healthcare workers were enrolled in the week of the UK lockdown, from 23 to 31 March 2020, and were followed every week for up to 16 weeks. Library prep was done by 5' RACE. For sequencing, a NextSeq 500 was employed. The TCR library protocol attached unique molecular identifiers to individual cDNA molecules to correct for sequencing error and PCR bias. Both TCR alpha and beta chains were sequenced, and tight co-correlation was observed between alpha and beta sequence abundances in each sample. The authors' analysis ran thus. V gene, J gene and CDR3 annotation of TCR sequences was performed with Decombinator V4. TCRs were defined as expanded if a significant change between any two time points was detected under a Poisson model with p below 0.0001. TCR abundances were normalised to the total number of TCRs sequenced per sample and expressed as counts per million. MAIT TCRs were defined by TRAV1-2 paired with TRAJ12, TRAJ20 or TRAJ33, and iNKT TCRs by TRAV10 paired with TRAJ18. VDJdb, accessed 1 November 2021, was searched for CMV, EBV and SARS-CoV-2 annotated TCRs, with TCRs annotated for multiple antigens excluded. TCRdb trimmed public reads at Q25 via fastp, called clones via MiXCR and kept in-frame beta chains. Rows matching on CDR3 protein sequence are summarized as one entry with the most common DNA and genes. It is TCRdb's table, rather than the study itself, that gives the V and J calls and clone size. The sample data list tens of thousands of distinct CDR3 sequences, and 15% of these were observed just once. Roughly 10% of the sample belongs to the ten largest clones.

The sequence was collected from an adult who was a healthcare worker with PCR-confirmed SARS-CoV-2 infection or an uninfected control (not recorded which). The starting material was whole blood, obtained at baseline. The chain uses TRBV29-1 and TRBJ2-5, and 9 bases in between align with TRBD1. The CDR3 region reads CSVVTTGGETQYF. The base sequence is TGCAGCGTTGTAACGACAGGGGGAGAGACCCAGTACTTC.